The T cell receptor beta chain described here comes from a study of cytomegalovirus exposure and HLA in healthy donors. Study-level points and caveats: According to a later analysis, TCR clusters from the first cohort tended to co-occur in the roughly 110 validation repertoires. Altogether, 160 or so TCR beta chains were recorded as cytomegalovirus-associated.

As for this clone: Its antigen is not identified.

Among the 120 subjects of the validation cohort, separate from the approximately 700-subject first cohort, were the donors. Measured with immunoSEQ multiplex PCR; TCRdb has only the in-frame clones, and not every one. The table shows roughly 220,000 clones, with around nine tenths occurring only once. Germline loops: CDR1 SGHVS, CDR2 FNYEAQ. The V and J ends lost 5 bases and 5 bases, in that order; junction bases with no gene match: 12. The CDR3 is 17 amino acids. The specimen was PBMCs. This chain joins TRBV7-6 and TRBJ2-5, with 12 bases fitting TRBD2. This receptor was obtained from a woman aged 18-35 years in good health and CMV-seronegative. The CDR3 spells CASSRTPTSGSEETQYF. For the CDR3, the DNA is TGTGCCAGCAGCCGCACACCGACTAGCGGGAGTGAGGAGACCCAGTACTTC.